The present T cell receptor (beta chain) was sequenced within a study of control samples from healthy donors and cancer patients. This clone has only a few counts. Produced via immunoSEQ multiplex PCR; TCRdb's table is partial and in-frame only. The data show under 75,000 clones, 90% seen once. The CDR3 sequence is 14 residues long. The germline V and J ends were trimmed by 4 bases and 3 bases, with 12 bases remaining between them. Looked up from germline, CDR1 is SEHNR and CDR2 is FQNEAQ (reference sequence). Sequencing input: PBMCs. The sequence came from a woman in her 50s with colorectal cancer. The rearrangement uses TRBV7-9 and TRBJ1-1; D remains ambiguous. CDR3 in DNA: TGTGCCAGCAGCTCGTCGGGCATCTACACTGAAGCTTTCTTT. Translated, it gives CASSSSGIYTEAFF.